Below are 21 T cell receptor beta chains sequenced from a single sample in a study of blood T cell repertoires in COVID-19. Using immunoSEQ multiplex PCR, the repertoire was profiled, and TCRdb retains in-frame clones only, with some absent. Among some 70,000 clones listed, about nine tenths were seen once. Specimen: peripheral blood. The source of these receptors is an elderly woman with active COVID-19.

The chain employs TRBV19 and TRBJ1-1; a weak D match, TRBD1 (6 bases). Germline V gives CDR1 LNHDA, CDR2 SQIVND (reference sequence). CDR3 length equals 13 residues. V lost 4 bases and J lost 6, with 12 bases in between. DNA of the CDR3: TGTGCCAGTAGTAGGGGGGGCTACGCTGAAGCTTTCTTT. This translates into CASSRGGYAEAFF.

This chain connects TRBV5-4 to TRBJ2-2; 14 bases line up with TRBD2. The germline CDR1 and CDR2 sequences are SGHNT and YYREEE (reference sequence). Trimming removed 4 bases from V and 4 bases from J; junction bases left unmatched: 12. This CDR3 is 19 amino acids long. As DNA, the CDR3 is TGTGCCAGCAGCACGGGACTAGCGGGAGTCGGGAGAGGCACCGGGGAGCTGTTTTTT. As protein: CASSTGLAGVGRGTGELFF.

This chain joins TRBV7-3 and TRBJ2-1; weak D call: TRBD2 (6 bases). The CDR3 has 11 amino acids. CDR1 and CDR2 (germline): SGHTA, FQGTGA. V was cut by 3 bases and J by 10 bases, with 7 bases left in between. Here the CDR3 reads CASSLEGEQFF. CDR3 bases: TGTGCCAGCAGCTTGGAGGGCGAGCAGTTCTTC. The full variable domain, in which reference TRBV7-3 and TRBJ2-1 provide the parts outside the CDR3, is GAGVSQTPSNKVTEKGKYVELRCDPISGHTALYWYRQSLGQGPEFLIYFQGTGAADDSGLPNDRFFAVRPEGSVSTLKIQRTERGDSAVYLCASSLEGEQFFGPGTRLTVL.

J is TRBJ2-1 and V is TRBV19; 7 bases align to TRBD2. The CDR3 runs to 17 residues. Trimming at V came to 4 bases and at J to 2 bases, leaving 11 bases not matched to a gene. CDR1 is LNHDA, CDR2 SQIVND, per germline (reference sequence). CDR3 nucleotides: TGTGCCAGTAGTACCCGTATGGGAGGGCCGACCTACAATGAGCAGTTCTTC. Residues: CASSTRMGGPTYNEQFF.

The chain uses TRBV4-3 and TRBJ2-1, with TRBD2 identical over 16 bases. The CDR3 totals 16 residues. Per germline, CDR1 LGHNA and CDR2 YSLEER. V gave up 2 bases and J gave up 8 bases; unmatched junction bases: 3. The CDR3 sequence: CASSQSGTSGRDEQFF. CDR3 coding DNA: TGCGCCAGCAGCCAATCCGGGACTAGCGGGAGGGATGAGCAGTTCTTC.

The chain couples TRBV5-1 to TRBJ2-2; TRBD1 matches 9 bases. The germline V gene encodes CDR1 SGHRS and CDR2 YFSETQ. V lost 2 bases to trimming and J lost 4 bases; unmatched junction nucleotides: 3. The CDR3 has 15 amino acids. This CDR3 is CASSFTGGGTGELFF. The CDR3 bases are TGCGCCAGCAGCTTTACAGGGGGCGGCACCGGGGAGCTGTTTTTT.

This rearrangement joins TRBV18 to TRBJ2-7; 13 positions agree with TRBD2. Germline-derived CDR1 and CDR2 are KGHSH and LQKENI. V lost 5 bases, J lost 3 bases, and 7 bases stayed unmatched. This CDR3 is 16 amino acids long. This chain's CDR3 is CASSTPGLAGLYEQYF. The CDR3, as DNA: TGTGCCAGCTCAACCCCGGGACTAGCGGGGCTCTACGAGCAGTACTTC.

The gene calls are TRBV18 and TRBJ2-7; tentative D call: TRBD1 (6 bases). V gave up 1 base and J gave up 3 bases, with 19 bases separating them. CDR1 and CDR2 (germline): KGHSH, LQKENI. This CDR3 has 17 amino acids. CDR3 loop: CASSPQTGSGQYYEQYF. The CDR3 nucleotides read TGTGCCAGCTCACCACAGACAGGAAGTGGACAATACTACGAGCAGTACTTC.

The chain uses TRBV9 and TRBJ2-3; a weak D match, TRBD2 (5 bases). Germline V gene data show CDR1 as SGDLS and CDR2 as YYNGEE. Trimming pared 4 bases from V and 1 base from J, leaving 13 bases between. The CDR3 is 15 amino acids. CDR3 loop: CASSRNRDRTDTQYF. Written as DNA, the CDR3 is TGTGCCAGCAGCCGGAACCGGGATCGCACAGATACGCAGTATTTT.

The rearrangement links TRBV6-6 to TRBJ1-2, with D possibly matching TRBD1 (6 bases). The CDR3 is 13 amino acids. Germline assignment: CDR1 MNHNY and CDR2 SVGAGI (reference sequence). V shed 5 bases and J shed 5 bases, with 12 bases lying between them. This CDR3 is CASSDQGWYGYTF. The CDR3, as DNA: TGTGCCAGCAGTGATCAGGGGTGGTATGGCTACACCTTC.

The V and J genes are TRBV6-5 and TRBJ1-5, with TRBD1 identical over 7 bases. J gave up 1 base and V 6 bases, and 6 bases lay outside the gene matches. Germline V CDR1 and CDR2: MNHEY, SVGAGI. This CDR3 spans 15 amino acids. The CDR3 DNA sequence: TGTGCCAGCAGCGCGACAGGGCTAAGCAATCAGCCCCAGCATTTT. Protein sequence: CASSATGLSNQPQHF.

The chain has TRBV5-1 and TRBJ2-5; TRBD1 agrees at 8 bases. The CDR3 contains 14 residues. Germline V CDR1 and CDR2: SGHRS, YFSETQ. V shed 4 bases and J 2 bases; nucleotides not matched to a gene: 4. For the CDR3, the DNA is TGCGCCAGCAGCATAGGACAGGGTCAAGAGACCCAGTACTTC. This codes for CASSIGQGQETQYF.

This clone appeared once. The chain has TRBV6-5 and TRBJ2-5; perhaps TRBD1 as D (6 bases). From germline, CDR1 is MNHEY and CDR2 SVGAGI. The CDR3 is made up of 16 amino acids. Deletions cut 0 bases from V and 4 bases from J, with 15 bases between. The CDR3 coding sequence is TGTGCCAGCAGTTACTCGGGGGCAGGGGTCGGAGAGACCCAGTACTTC. Residues: CASSYSGAGVGETQYF.

The chain links TRBV3-1 (or the pseudogene TRBV3-2) to TRBJ2-3; D not resolved. CDR3 length equals 16 residues. Germline V lookup: CDR1 LGHDT, CDR2 YNNKEL (reference sequence). The ends were cut back, 0 bases at V and 1 base at J, with 11 bases in the middle. The CDR3 nucleotides are TGTGCCAGCAGCCAAGACAGAAGATATGGCACAGATACGCAGTATTTT. Its protein is CASSQDRRYGTDTQYF.

The CDR3 loop is CASSFLRTDTQYF. CDR3 DNA sequence: TGTGCCAGCAGTTTCCTTCGCACAGATACGCAGTATTTT. The chain links TRBV28 to TRBJ2-3; the D is unclear. The V end was cut by 3 bases, the J end by 1 base, with 5 bases between. CDR3 size: 13 residues. Germline V CDR1 and CDR2: MDHEN, SYDVKM.

As for this clone: The sample contains more than one DNA sequence encoding this CDR3. The V and J genes are TRBV2 and TRBJ2-1; 7 positions match TRBD2. Germline loops: CDR1 SNHLY, CDR2 FYNNEI. The V gene end was trimmed by 8 bases and the J gene end by 2 bases; junction bases not matched to a gene: 3. This CDR3 has 13 residues. The CDR3 sequence is CASLGLPYNEQFF. The CDR3 coding sequence is TGTGCCAGCCTGGGACTACCCTACAATGAGCAGTTCTTC.

This chain links TRBV7-9 with TRBJ2-5, with 10 positions matching TRBD2. The CDR3 has 14 residues. CDR1 SEHNR and CDR2 FQNEAQ come from the germline V gene (reference sequence). The ends lost 4 bases at V and 3 bases at J; junction bases unmatched: 2. CDR3: CASSYGLAEETQYF. For the CDR3, the DNA is TGTGCCAGCAGCTACGGACTAGCGGAAGAGACCCAGTACTTC.

As DNA, the CDR3 is TGTGCCAGCAGCCCAGAAGCGCCTTTTTACGAGCAGTACTTC. This encodes CASSPEAPFYEQYF. The V call is TRBV7-9, the J call TRBJ2-7, with D hard to call. The CDR3 runs to 14 residues. Germline loops: CDR1 SEHNR, CDR2 FQNEAQ (reference sequence). V was cut by 5 bases and J by 4 bases, with 15 bases left in between.

The chain uses TRBV7-8 and TRBJ1-1; 9 bases match TRBD1. CDR3 length equals 15 residues. Germline trimming cut 5 bases from V and 7 bases from J; bases unmatched to any gene: 11. Per the germline V gene, CDR1 is SGHVS and CDR2 is FQNEAQ. CDR3 sequence reads: CASSTKTGGNGEAFF. For the CDR3, the DNA is TGTGCCAGCAGCACCAAGACAGGGGGGAACGGTGAAGCTTTCTTT.

The chain joins TRBV12-3 or TRBV12-4 to TRBJ2-1; TRBD2 matches 7 bases. V dropped 8 bases and J dropped 9; count of bases not matched to a gene: 10. This CDR3 spans 13 amino acids. The CDR3 sequence is CASSLQLAREQFF. CDR3 in DNA: TGTGCCAGCTCCCTTCAACTAGCGCGTGAGCAGTTCTTC.

The chain carries TRBV19 and TRBJ1-3, with D tentatively TRBD1 (6 bases). The CDR3 runs 13 residues. V was pared by 7 bases and J by 4 bases, with 11 bases between. CDR1 is LNHDA and CDR2 is SQIVND in the germline V gene (reference sequence). CDR3 nucleotides: TGTGCCAGTACTCCGGGACACGGAAACACCATATATTTT. Protein product: CASTPGHGNTIYF.